The 17 T cell receptor beta chains reported below all come from one sample, sequenced in a study of blood T cell repertoires in COVID-19. Assay: immunoSEQ multiplex PCR; the TCRdb copy retains only in-frame clones and omits some. The data hold about 200,000 clones, with about 85% observed a single time. Source material: peripheral blood. Receptors were obtained from a man aged 60-69 years with COVID-19, enrolled during active disease.

As to this clone: Other DNA sequences of this sample code for an identical CDR3. This chain connects TRBV18 to TRBJ1-6; 7 nucleotides align to TRBD1. Germline V lookup: CDR1 KGHSH, CDR2 LQKENI. V lost 3 bases and J lost 4; bases outside the gene matches: 0. The CDR3 has 14 residues. This CDR3 reads CASSPGQYNSPLHF. CDR3 nucleotide sequence: TGTGCCAGCTCACCGGGACAGTATAATTCACCCCTCCACTTT.

This sequence joins TRBV10-3 and TRBJ2-3, with D unclear. The CDR3 length is 14 residues. Trimming left V 6 bases short and J 1 base short, with 11 bases between. Germline V CDR1 and CDR2: ENHRY, SYGVKD. CDR3 sequence reads: CAIRNIAGTDTQYF. CDR3 nucleotides: TGTGCCATCAGAAATATTGCGGGCACAGATACGCAGTATTTT.

The V and J genes are TRBV5-1 and TRBJ2-1; TRBD1 matches at 7 bases. CDR3 length: 13 amino acids. Germline-derived CDR1 and CDR2 are SGHRS and YFSETQ. J was trimmed by 8 bases and V by 0 bases; bases with no gene match: 2. DNA of the CDR3: TGCGCCAGCAGCTTGGGACAGGGCGATGAGCAGTTCTTC. This codes for CASSLGQGDEQFF.

The chain has TRBV27 and TRBJ2-7; 8 nucleotides line up with TRBD1. This CDR3 has 15 amino acids. V lost 2 bases, J lost 4 bases, and 7 bases stayed unmatched. Germline CDR1 MNHEY, CDR2 SMNVEV (reference sequence). The CDR3 coding sequence is TGTGCCAGCAGTTTAGCCGGGACAGGCGGGTACGAGCAGTACTTC. Protein product: CASSLAGTGGYEQYF.

CDR3 amino acids: CASSQDSDRVYNEQFF. For the CDR3, the DNA is TGCGCCAGCAGCCAAGATTCGGACAGGGTATACAATGAGCAGTTCTTC. The chain uses TRBV4-1 and TRBJ2-1; TRBD1 matches at 8 bases. The germline V gene has CDR1 MGHRA and CDR2 YSYEKL. Trimming removed 0 bases from V and 4 bases from J; junction bases left unmatched: 5. This CDR3 spans 16 amino acids.

The chain employs TRBV5-1 and TRBJ2-1; TRBD2 is a possible D gene (6 bases). The V end was cut by 4 bases, the J end by 3 bases, with 14 bases between. The CDR3 is 15 residues long. Germline V gene lookup returns CDR1 SGHRS and CDR2 YFSETQ. CDR3 amino acids: CASSPWGESYNEQFF. The CDR3 DNA is TGCGCCAGCAGCCCATGGGGGGAGAGCTACAATGAGCAGTTCTTC.

The V call is TRBV19, the J call TRBJ1-1, with a weak D call TRBD1 (5 bases). The CDR3 totals 12 residues. CDR1 LNHDA and CDR2 SQIVND come from the germline V gene (reference sequence). The CDR3 reads CGAGERDTEAFF. For the CDR3, the DNA is TGTGGTGCGGGGGAGCGGGATACTGAAGCTTTCTTT.

The J gene is TRBJ1-1, the V gene TRBV6-2 or TRBV6-3; D perhaps matches TRBD1 (6 bases). Trimming pared 4 bases from V and 6 bases from J, leaving 18 bases between. The CDR3 is made up of 15 amino acids. Germline values: CDR1 MNHEY, CDR2 SVGEGT. The CDR3 is CASSSLQGRSAEAFF. CDR3 bases: TGTGCCAGCAGTTCCCTACAGGGCCGATCCGCTGAAGCTTTCTTT.

J is TRBJ1-2 and V is TRBV6-5; D may be TRBD1 (5 bases). This CDR3 has 15 residues. The germline gives CDR1 MNHEY, CDR2 SVGAGI. The V end lost 7 bases, the J end lost 4 bases, and 19 bases lay between the germline ends. In DNA, the CDR3 is TGTGCCAGCACCCACTCAGGGCAGGGCAGCTATGGCTACACCTTC. It specifies CASTHSGQGSYGYTF.

The chain couples TRBV10-3 to TRBJ2-1; TRBD1 aligns across 9 bases. V shed 8 bases, J shed 8 bases, and the junction held 7 bases outside the gene matches. Per the germline V gene, CDR1 is ENHRY and CDR2 is SYGVKD. CDR3 length equals 13 residues. The CDR3 reads CAILGQGRDEQFF. As DNA, the CDR3 is TGTGCCATCCTAGGACAGGGGCGCGATGAGCAGTTCTTC.

CDR3 sequence (DNA): TGTGCCAGCAGCTTAGCGGCGGGGCCCCAGCATTTT. It codes for CASSLAAGPQHF. The J gene is TRBJ1-5, the V gene TRBV7-2; D gene uncertain. Trimming cost V 0 bases and J 9 bases, with 6 bases left between them. In germline, CDR1 is SGHTA, CDR2 FQGNSA. The length of the CDR3 is 12 residues. The full variable domain, completed using reference TRBV7-2 and TRBJ1-5, is GAGVSQSPSNKVTEKGKDVELRCDPISGHTALYWYRQSLGQGLEFLIYFQGNSAPDKSGLPSDRFSAERTGGSVSTLTIQRTQQEDSAVYLCASSLAAGPQHFGDGTRLSIL.

This clone was detected a few times. The chain combines TRBV24-1 with TRBJ1-1; 8 bases align to TRBD1. Germline lookup yields CDR1 KGHDR and CDR2 SFDVKD. Trimming removed 10 bases from V and 1 base from J; junction bases left unmatched: 4. The CDR3 loop spans 13 amino acids. Here the CDR3 reads CATAGTGNTEAFF. The CDR3 nucleotides read TGTGCCACGGCCGGGACAGGGAACACTGAAGCTTTCTTT.

The chain carries TRBV4-1 and TRBJ2-7, with 8 bases fitting TRBD1. The CDR3 is 13 amino acids. Per the germline V gene, CDR1 is MGHRA and CDR2 is YSYEKL. The V and J ends lost 6 bases and 3 bases, in that order; junction bases with no gene match: 4. CDR3 sequence reads: CASRPTGGYEQYF. CDR3 nucleotide sequence: TGCGCCAGCAGACCCACAGGGGGCTACGAGCAGTACTTC.

The chain is built from TRBV27 and TRBJ2-6, with D hard to call. The germline CDR1 and CDR2 sequences are MNHEY and SMNVEV (reference sequence). V was cut by 6 bases and J by 2 bases, with 5 bases left in between. This CDR3 has 13 residues. The CDR3 nucleotides read TGTGCCAGCAGCCTCGCTGGGGCCAACGTCCTGACTTTC. Its protein is CASSLAGANVLTF. Supplemented by reference TRBV27 and TRBJ2-6, the full variable domain reads EAQVTQNPRYLITVTGKKLTVTCSQNMNHEYMSWYRQDPGLGLRQIYYSMNVEVTDKGDVPEGYKVSRKEKRNFPLILESPSPNQTSLYFCASSLAGANVLTFGAGSRLTVL.

This rearrangement joins TRBV7-9 to TRBJ1-6; 10 bases are shared with TRBD1. V lost 4 bases, J lost 5 bases, and 5 bases stayed unmatched. Per germline, CDR1 SEHNR and CDR2 FQNEAQ (reference sequence). This CDR3 has 16 residues. CDR3 sequence reads: CASSSLDRGDNSPLHF. CDR3 DNA: TGTGCCAGCAGCTCCCTGGACAGGGGGGATAATTCACCCCTCCACTTT.

This clone was seen once. J is TRBJ1-4 and V is TRBV2; D is perhaps TRBD1 (6 bases). The germline CDR1 and CDR2 sequences are SNHLY and FYNNEI. Trimming removed 3 bases from V and 0 bases from J, with 11 bases in between. The length of the CDR3 is 16 residues. The CDR3: CASSDSRTATNEKLFF. The CDR3 DNA reads as TGTGCCAGCAGTGACTCTCGGACAGCAACTAATGAAAAACTGTTTTTT.

This chain links TRBV27 with TRBJ2-2; 9 nucleotides line up with TRBD2. The CDR3 length is 16 residues. From germline, CDR1 is MNHEY and CDR2 SMNVEV (reference sequence). The trim removed 5 bases at V and 6 bases at J, leaving 10 bases unmatched. The CDR3 bases are TGTGCCAGCAGTCCCCGCGGGGGGGGGCAGTCCGGGGAGCTGTTTTTT. As protein: CASSPRGGGQSGELFF.